Shown below are 14 T cell receptor beta chains from a single sample sequenced in a study of human T cells and chemical hapten exposure. TCRdb ran MiXCR on the RACE reads and lists one entry per CDR3 protein. The sample lists about 120,000 distinct CDR3 sequences, less than 15% occurring once. Time point of the sample: pre-sensitization, week 0. The treatment here: therapeutic diphenylcyclopropenone sensitization with weekly scalp DPC. The sequenced sample was whole blood, obtained in connection with sensitization to the hapten diphenylcyclopropenone (DPC). These receptor sequences come from a woman in her late teens or twenties with alopecia areata. Some clones in this sample may be carry-over from other donors' samples.

The chain couples TRBV7-2 to TRBJ2-3; TRBD1 aligns across 9 bases. CDR1 is SGHTA, CDR2 FQGNSA, per germline. The CDR3 consists of 16 residues. V lost 4 bases to trimming and J lost 1 base; unmatched junction nucleotides: 6. The CDR3 region is CASSSLTGGGTDTQYF. CDR3 sequence (DNA): TGTGCCAGCAGCTCCCTGACAGGGGGGGGCACAGATACGCAGTATTTT.

This chain joins TRBV10-3 and TRBJ2-7; D possibly corresponds to TRBD1 (8 bases). In germline, CDR1 is ENHRY, CDR2 SYGVKD. The CDR3 contains 13 residues. V was shortened by 3 bases and J by 7 bases, with 13 bases between the two germline ends. CDR3 nucleotides: TGTGCCATCAGTGACGGACAGGGAGGGGAGCAGTACTTC. The encoded protein is CAISDGQGGEQYF.

The table lists this clonotype with a few counts. The chain employs TRBV28 and TRBJ2-7, with TRBD1 matching over 8 bases. From germline, CDR1 is MDHEN and CDR2 SYDVKM. Losses at the gene ends were 6 bases for V and 0 bases for J; bases not matched to a gene: 7. CDR3 length equals 15 residues. CDR3 nucleotide sequence: TGTGCCAGCAGAATCCGGGACAGGAGCTCCTACGAGCAGTACTTC. It encodes CASRIRDRSSYEQYF.

The table lists this clonotype with many counts. V and J are TRBV29-1 and TRBJ1-2, with TRBD1 matching over 7 bases. Germline V gene sequence: CDR1 SQVTM, CDR2 ANQGSEA. This CDR3 contains 11 residues. Germline trimming cut 7 bases from V and 7 bases from J; bases unmatched to any gene: 6. CDR3 in amino acids: CSAGGMGGYTF. CDR3 coding DNA: TGCAGCGCAGGGGGAATGGGTGGCTACACCTTC.

This clonotype was seen ten or more times. The chain is built from TRBV6-4 and TRBJ2-3, with a weak D call TRBD2 (5 bases). Trimming shortened V by 0 bases and J by 2 bases, and 9 bases separated the two germline ends. CDR3 length: 15 amino acids. Germline assignment: CDR1 MRHNA and CDR2 SNTAGT. The CDR3 sequence: CASSDSSASTDTQYF. The CDR3, as DNA: TGTGCCAGCAGTGACTCTAGCGCCTCCACAGATACGCAGTATTTT.

This clonotype has only a few counts. The gene calls are TRBV6-1 and TRBJ1-2; D may be TRBD1 (5 bases). Germline V lookup: CDR1 MNHNS, CDR2 SASEGT. The CDR3 is 12 amino acids. Here the CDR3 DNA reads TGTGGCGCTGGAGGGGCTTGGGATGGCTACACCTTC. It specifies CGAGGAWDGYTF.

The genes are TRBV7-2 and TRBJ2-5; no reliable D call. CDR1 SGHTA and CDR2 FQGNSA come from the germline V gene. The ends were cut back, 1 base at V and 2 bases at J, with 11 bases in the middle. CDR3 length: 15 amino acids. The CDR3 spells CASSLVPRRQETQYF. The CDR3 nucleotides read TGTGCCAGCAGCTTAGTTCCAAGGCGACAAGAGACCCAGTACTTC. Complete variable domain (other parts from reference TRBV7-2 and TRBJ2-5): GAGVSQSPSNKVTEKGKDVELRCDPISGHTALYWYRQSLGQGLEFLIYFQGNSAPDKSGLPSDRFSAERTGGSVSTLTIQRTQQEDSAVYLCASSLVPRRQETQYFGPGTRLLVL.

This rearrangement joins TRBV25-1 to TRBJ1-2; 7 bases map to TRBD1. CDR1 and CDR2 from the germline V gene are MGHDK and SYGVNS. J was trimmed by 6 bases and V by 6 bases; bases with no gene match: 10. CDR3 length: 14 residues. The CDR3 loop is CASRGRGRSHGYTF. Written as DNA, the CDR3 is TGTGCCAGCAGGGGGAGGGGGCGCAGCCATGGCTACACCTTC.

The rearrangement uses TRBV28 and TRBJ2-7; D could derive from TRBD1 or TRBD2 (5 bases each). V lost 2 bases to trimming and J lost 3 bases, with 14 bases between them. The CDR3 consists of 15 residues. Per the germline V gene, CDR1 is MDHEN and CDR2 is SYDVKM. CDR3 DNA sequence: TGTGCCAGCAGTTTAGGGGGACCTCCAAGCTACGAGCAGTACTTC. This translates into CASSLGGPPSYEQYF.

V usage is TRBV5-5 and J usage is TRBJ1-4; possible D gene TRBD1, 6 bases. From germline, CDR1 is SGHKS and CDR2 YYEKEE (reference sequence). V shed 3 bases and J shed 6 bases, with 12 bases lying between them. This CDR3 is built from 14 residues. Here the CDR3 DNA reads TGTGCCAGCAGCTACAGGGCATGGGATGAAAAACTGTTTTTT. Amino acids: CASSYRAWDEKLFF.

This chain joins TRBV28 and TRBJ2-5, with TRBD2 identical over 7 bases. The CDR3 spans 15 residues. The J segment lost 4 bases and the V segment lost 6 bases, leaving 11 bases of the junction unmatched. The germline gives CDR1 MDHEN, CDR2 SYDVKM. The CDR3 region is CASRKAGAEPETQYF. The CDR3 bases are TGTGCCAGCAGAAAGGCGGGAGCGGAGCCAGAGACCCAGTACTTC.

The V call is TRBV4-1, the J call TRBJ1-4, with D possibly matching TRBD1 (5 bases). Germline CDR1 and CDR2: MGHRA and YSYEKL. V shed 1 base and J shed 7 bases, with 16 bases lying between them. This CDR3 is 16 amino acids long. CDR3 residues: CASSQGRRGRGEKLFF. The CDR3 nucleotides read TGCGCCAGCAGCCAAGGCCGCCGGGGGAGGGGTGAAAAACTGTTTTTT.

This clonotype has ten or more counts. The chain has TRBV2 and TRBJ1-5, with unresolved D. The CDR3 sequence is 13 residues long. In germline, CDR1 is SNHLY, CDR2 FYNNEI. V shed 6 bases and J shed 3 bases, with 9 bases lying between them. The CDR3, as DNA: TGTGCCAGCAGGCCAGAGGTCAATCAGCCCCAGCATTTT. Amino acids: CASRPEVNQPQHF. Supplemented by reference TRBV2 and TRBJ1-5, the full variable domain reads EPEVTQTPSHQVTQMGQEVILRCVPISNHLYFYWYRQILGQKVEFLVSFYNNEISEKSEIFDDQFSVERPDGSNFTLKIRSTKLEDSAMYFCASRPEVNQPQHFGDGTRLSIL.

This clonotype occurred a few times. This sequence joins TRBV7-2 and TRBJ1-1; D is perhaps TRBD1 (6 bases). Trimming cost V 3 bases and J 0 bases, with 11 bases left between them. CDR1 is SGHTA, CDR2 FQGNSA, per germline. CDR3 size: 15 residues. The DNA for the CDR3 is TGTGCCAGCAGCTTGACAGGCTGGATGAACACTGAAGCTTTCTTT. Translated: CASSLTGWMNTEAFF. Supplemented by reference TRBV7-2 and TRBJ1-1, the full variable domain reads GAGVSQSPSNKVTEKGKDVELRCDPISGHTALYWYRQSLGQGLEFLIYFQGNSAPDKSGLPSDRFSAERTGGSVSTLTIQRTQQEDSAVYLCASSLTGWMNTEAFFGQGTRLTVV.